Listed below are T cell receptor beta chains from one sample, sequenced in a study of glioma-infiltrating T cells. TCRdb independently ran MiXCR on the multiplex PCR reads; one entry per CDR3 protein. The sample holds fewer than 250,000 distinct CDR3 sequences, roughly a third seen once. Sequencing used glioma tissue, nonneoplastic brain tissue, or PBMCs (not recorded which). These receptor sequences come from a human donor with low-grade glioma or glioblastoma, undergoing nonglioma brain surgery, or in good health (not recorded which). Each CDR3 is given without its conserved first and last residue. A D gene is named only where the DNA matches it firmly.

V: TRBV20-1
D: TRBD2
CDR3: SVRDIAGVLRDNEQF

V: TRBV20-1
D: -
CDR3: SARVGGGKAF

V: TRBV6-1
D: -
CDR3: ASSEGERASTQY

V: TRBV6-2/TRBV6-3
D: TRBD1
CDR3: ASRSSGTAPYEQY

V: TRBV7-9
D: TRBD2
CDR3: ASSFPTSGESYNEQF

V: TRBV7-2
D: TRBD2
CDR3: ASSLEGTSGVNEQF

V: TRBV2
D: -
CDR3: ASSDGAGYGYT

V: TRBV7-2
D: -
CDR3: ASSLGGTSGNTIY

V: TRBV6-1
D: -
CDR3: ASSGQRREGQY

V: TRBV4-3
D: TRBD2
CDR3: ASSFALAAEETQY

V: TRBV4-1
D: -
CDR3: ASSQDQRQGLYNEKF

V: TRBV20-1
D: -
CDR3: SAREQRANNSPLH

V: TRBV3-1
D: TRBD2
CDR3: ASSPTSGGYEQY

V: TRBV9
D: -
CDR3: ASSPRLSANTQY

V: TRBV29-1
D: -
CDR3: SVSENYGYT

V: TRBV29-1
D: TRBD1
CDR3: SAGTGHNEKF

V: TRBV20-1
D: TRBD2
CDR3: SATLGLAGADTQY

V: TRBV30
D: -
CDR3: AWSALREDTQY

V: TRBV29-1
D: -
CDR3: SGRDGYNSPLH

V: TRBV19
D: TRBD2
CDR3: ASSITTSGDYNEQF

V: TRBV12-3/TRBV12-4
D: TRBD2
CDR3: ASSLGGTSGRRDTQY

V: TRBV6-1
D: TRBD1
CDR3: ASSGAATGSFEQY

V: TRBV5-1
D: TRBD1
CDR3: ASSLDRVGYT

V: TRBV29-1
D: TRBD2
CDR3: SVELAGTDKQY

V: TRBV7-9
D: -
CDR3: ASSSWYEQY

V: TRBV27
D: -
CDR3: ASSFRPYRQLPNSPLH

V: TRBV20-1
D: -
CDR3: SASRDQIYEQY

V: TRBV4-3
D: -
CDR3: ASSQAPSGANVLT

V: TRBV6-4
D: -
CDR3: ARAGINYGYT

V: TRBV4-1
D: TRBD2
CDR3: ASHPWGAGTSSGTDTQY

V: TRBV20-1
D: -
CDR3: GGLGGLSMYGYT

V: TRBV7-9
D: TRBD1
CDR3: ASSSDRPNSNQPQH

V: TRBV7-9
D: TRBD2
CDR3: ASSPVGGRGYNEQF

V: TRBV19
D: TRBD2
CDR3: ASSIPGLAGELF